The clone carrying this T cell receptor beta chain was found a few times. The table came from immunoSEQ multiplex PCR; TCRdb's copy has only in-frame clones and leaves some out. The sample yields about 45,000 clones, 80% to 90% seen once. The CDR3 is made up of 14 amino acids. The V and J ends lost 5 bases and 3 bases respectively, with 11 bases between them. In germline, CDR1 is LGHNT, CDR2 FRNRAP. The data stem from a study of OX40 agonist ivuxolimab in advanced cancers. This specimen consisted of CD4+ or CD8+ T cells sorted from blood, obtained in a trial of the OX40 agonist ivuxolimab. This chain connects TRBV12-5 to TRBJ2-1; D possibly corresponds to TRBD2 (6 bases). This TCR came from an adult with an advanced solid tumor such as melanoma, head and neck, liver or kidney cancer. This CDR3 is CASGTGTDYNEQFF. The CDR3 DNA reads as TGTGCTAGTGGTACCGGGACTGACTACAATGAGCAGTTCTTC.